This is a list of T cell receptor beta chains from one sample in a study of cytomegalovirus exposure and HLA in healthy donors. Assay used: immunoSEQ multiplex PCR; TCRdb lists only in-frame clones, some missing. This table has 120,000 or so clones, 88% appearing once. The material sequenced was PBMCs. Source of these receptors: a woman in her 30s in good health and CMV-seropositive. Both conserved end residues are part of each CDR3. The D gene is left open where the match is weak. The listing skips clone size in some rows; elsewhere it reads once, few, many or a size class.

CASSLRVTNEKLFF	TGTGCCAGCAGTCTCAGGGTAACTAATGAAAAACTGTTTTTT	TRBV27	-	TRBJ1-4	-
CASSSKTGTGPEEKLFF	TGTGCCAGCAGCTCAAAAACCGGGACAGGGCCCGAAGAAAAACTGTTTTTT	TRBV7-9	TRBD1	TRBJ1-4	-
CASSSGQGSGANVLTF	TGTGCCAGCAGCTCGGGACAGGGCTCTGGGGCCAACGTCCTGACTTTC	TRBV13	TRBD1	TRBJ2-6	-
CASRKQGEGYTF	TGTGCCAGTAGGAAACAGGGGGAAGGCTACACCTTC	TRBV19	TRBD1	TRBJ1-2	-
CASSVRLGGELFF	TGTGCCAGCAGTGTCCGACTGGGCGGGGAGCTGTTTTTT	TRBV27	-	TRBJ2-2	-
CASSLEGFIEQFF	TGTGCCAGCAGTCTAGAAGGCTTCATTGAGCAGTTCTTC	TRBV11-3	-	TRBJ2-1	-
CASSLGLAGVPGELFF	TGTGCCAGCAGCTTGGGGCTAGCGGGAGTCCCCGGGGAGCTGTTTTTT	TRBV13	TRBD2	TRBJ2-2	once
CASSRSSVSYNEQFF	TGTGCCAGTAGTAGGTCCAGCGTTTCCTACAATGAGCAGTTCTTC	TRBV19	-	TRBJ2-1	once
CASSPWWGRDTDTQYF	TGTGCCAGCAGCCCCTGGTGGGGGCGTGACACAGATACGCAGTATTTT	TRBV4-2	-	TRBJ2-3	-
CASSLEGQTHYGYTF	TGTGCCAGCAGCTTAGAGGGACAGACTCACTATGGCTACACCTTC	TRBV7-2	TRBD1	TRBJ1-2	few
CASSPGTSGLYEQYF	TGTGCCAGCAGCCCCGGGACTAGCGGTCTCTACGAGCAGTACTTC	TRBV21-1	-	TRBJ2-7	-
CAWSAGGRSWPDTQYF	TGTGCCTGGAGCGCCGGGGGAAGGTCGTGGCCAGATACGCAGTATTTT	TRBV30	-	TRBJ2-3	-
CASSHPPGREAFF	TGTGCCAGCAGCCACCCGCCAGGGCGTGAAGCTTTCTTT	TRBV14	-	TRBJ1-1	-
CASSQVLVGETQYF	TGCGCCAGCAGCCAAGTCCTGGTCGGAGAGACCCAGTACTTC	TRBV4-1	-	TRBJ2-5	-
CATCRGKRYEQYF	TGTGCCACCTGTAGAGGGAAACGGTACGAGCAGTACTTC	TRBV10-3	-	TRBJ2-7	-
CASSFAGAATEAFF	TGTGCCAGCAGTTTCGCTGGGGCTGCAACTGAAGCTTTCTTT	TRBV27	-	TRBJ1-1	-
CASSRDRDQPQHF	TGTGCCAGCAGCAGGGACAGGGATCAGCCCCAGCATTTT	TRBV7-7	TRBD1	TRBJ1-5	-
CASSLQGVNTEAFF	TGTGCCAGCAGCTTACAGGGGGTGAACACTGAAGCTTTCTTT	TRBV7-2	TRBD1	TRBJ1-1	-
CASSQTGNTEAFF	TGCGCCAGCAGCCAAACGGGGAACACTGAAGCTTTCTTT	TRBV4-3	-	TRBJ1-1	-
CASSLGGGAYEQYF	TGTGCCAGCAGCTTGGGCGGGGGAGCCTACGAGCAGTACTTC	TRBV7-2	TRBD2	TRBJ2-7	-
CASSDGDYSGNTIYF	TGTGCCAGCAGTGATGGGGACTACTCTGGAAACACCATATATTTT	TRBV6-1	-	TRBJ1-3	-
CASSTSGGSNEKLFF	TGTGCCAGTAGTACCTCGGGGGGGTCGAATGAAAAACTGTTTTTT	TRBV19	-	TRBJ1-4	-
CASSHILAGLNTGELFF	TGCGCCAGCAGCCACATACTAGCGGGGCTTAACACCGGGGAGCTGTTTTTT	TRBV4-1	TRBD2	TRBJ2-2	-
CASSQGFGGFTNEQFF	TGTGCCAGCAGCCAAGGCTTCGGGGGATTCACCAATGAGCAGTTCTTC	TRBV7-9	-	TRBJ2-1	-
CASSLSQASGLPSPLHF	TGTGCCAGCAGTTTATCGCAGGCGTCGGGGTTACCTTCACCCCTCCACTTT	TRBV27	-	TRBJ1-6	-
CAISAGTGGSGANVLTF	TGTGCCATCAGCGCCGGGACAGGGGGATCTGGGGCCAACGTCCTGACTTTC	TRBV10-3	TRBD1	TRBJ2-6	once
CASSETGLSGELFF	TGTGCCAGCAGTGAAACAGGTCTCTCGGGGGAGCTGTTTTTT	TRBV2	-	TRBJ2-2	-
CASSQSIGSFRQFF	TGCGCCAGCAGCCAGAGTATAGGGAGCTTTCGTCAGTTCTTC	TRBV4-3	-	TRBJ2-1	-
CASSLRAAGDYNEQFF	TGTGCCAGCAGCTTGAGAGCAGCGGGAGACTACAATGAGCAGTTCTTC	TRBV11-3	TRBD2	TRBJ2-1	-
CASSIWGAGEEAFF	TGTGCCAGTAGTATCTGGGGAGCAGGTGAGGAAGCTTTCTTT	TRBV19	-	TRBJ1-1	-
CSASLAYEQYF	TGCAGTGCTTCGTTGGCTTACGAGCAGTACTTC	TRBV20-1	-	TRBJ2-7	-
CASSYGTGNEQFF	TGTGCCAGCAGCTACGGGACAGGTAATGAGCAGTTCTTC	TRBV5-6	TRBD1	TRBJ2-1	-
CAWSEGLATDTQYF	TGTGCCTGGAGTGAGGGACTAGCAACAGATACGCAGTATTTT	TRBV30	TRBD2	TRBJ2-3	-
CASSQRGGPSSYEQYF	TGTGCCAGCAGCCAACGAGGAGGTCCTAGCTCCTACGAGCAGTACTTC	TRBV7-2	-	TRBJ2-7	-
CASREGQGGTGELFF	TGTGCCAGCAGAGAGGGACAGGGCGGCACCGGGGAGCTGTTTTTT	TRBV6-1	TRBD1	TRBJ2-2	-
CASSSLTGMDHEQYF	TGTGCCAGCAGCTCACTAACAGGGATGGACCACGAGCAGTACTTC	TRBV7-3	-	TRBJ2-7	once
CASSLEGGQFF	TGCGCCAGCAGCTTGGAAGGGGGACAGTTCTTC	TRBV5-1	-	TRBJ2-1	-
CASSPTSGTGFTGELFF	TGTGCCAGCTCACCCACTTCCGGGACAGGGTTCACCGGGGAGCTGTTTTTT	TRBV18	TRBD1	TRBJ2-2	-
CSVLGQGARETQYF	TGCAGCGTTCTGGGGCAGGGGGCGCGGGAGACCCAGTACTTC	TRBV29-1	TRBD1	TRBJ2-5	-
CASSFTGTGGNEQFF	TGTGCCAGCAGCTTTACCGGGACAGGAGGCAATGAGCAGTTCTTC	TRBV7-9	TRBD1	TRBJ2-1	-
CATSRDRQSGQPQHF	TGTGCCACCAGCAGAGATCGGCAATCGGGTCAGCCCCAGCATTTT	TRBV15	-	TRBJ1-5	-
CASSLGRAPVEPQHF	TGTGCCAGCAGCTTAGGCAGGGCTCCTGTAGAGCCCCAGCATTTT	TRBV7-8	-	TRBJ1-5	-
CASSPPGQEKLFF	TGTGCCAGCTCACCACCGGGCCAGGAAAAACTGTTTTTT	TRBV18	-	TRBJ1-4	-
CASSLYHGGGMSYNEQFF	TGTGCCAGCAGCTTATATCATGGCGGGGGGATGTCCTACAATGAGCAGTTCTTC	TRBV7-3	TRBD2	TRBJ2-1	once
CASSSQGAEQPQHF	TGTGCCAGCAGCTCACAGGGGGCGGAACAGCCCCAGCATTTT	TRBV6-5	TRBD1	TRBJ1-5	-
CASSVQDRSNYGYTF	TGTGCCAGCAGCGTACAGGACAGGTCGAACTATGGCTACACCTTC	TRBV9	TRBD1	TRBJ1-2	-
CSAEPGQGTDTQYF	TGCAGCGCTGAACCGGGACAGGGCACAGATACGCAGTATTTT	TRBV29-1	TRBD1	TRBJ2-3	-
CASSQDIAGFVDYGYTF	TGTGCCAGCAGCCAAGATATAGCAGGGTTCGTCGACTATGGCTACACCTTC	TRBV14	-	TRBJ1-2	-
CASSLTSGTPQYF	TGTGCCAGCAGCTTGACTAGCGGGACGCCCCAGTACTTC	TRBV27	TRBD2	TRBJ2-7	-
CASSWGQGSFSPLHF	TGTGCCAGCAGTTGGGGACAGGGAAGTTTTTCACCCCTCCACTTT	TRBV6-5	TRBD1	TRBJ1-6	-
CASSLTGGLTDTQYF	TGTGCCAGCAGCTTAACGGGGGGGCTGACAGATACGCAGTATTTT	TRBV11-2	TRBD2	TRBJ2-3	-
CASSWGLAGGSTDTQYF	TGCGCCAGCAGCTGGGGACTAGCGGGAGGAAGCACAGATACGCAGTATTTT	TRBV5-1	TRBD2	TRBJ2-3	-
CASSQARASGGQETQYF	TGCGCCAGCAGCCAAGCTAGGGCTAGCGGGGGCCAAGAGACCCAGTACTTC	TRBV4-1	TRBD2	TRBJ2-5	-
CAWSGGVWSSGESVTDTQYF	TGTGCCTGGAGTGGTGGTGTGTGGTCTAGCGGGGAATCTGTCACAGATACGCAGTATTTT	TRBV30	TRBD2	TRBJ2-3	-
CASSSHTGDNEQFF	TGTGCCAGCAGCTCGCATACAGGGGACAATGAGCAGTTCTTC	TRBV7-3	TRBD1	TRBJ2-1	-
CASSSSQTRETQYF	TGTGCCAGCAGCTCAAGCCAGACACGGGAGACCCAGTACTTC	TRBV7-8	-	TRBJ2-5	-
CASSVGTASEQYF	TGTGCCAGCAGTGTCGGGACAGCAAGCGAGCAGTACTTC	TRBV6-1	TRBD1	TRBJ2-7	-
CAWSVAGNTEAFF	TGTGCCTGGAGTGTTGCAGGGAACACTGAAGCTTTCTTT	TRBV30	-	TRBJ1-1	-
CASSSPPPPRDRGFSNQPQHF	TGTGCCAGCAGTTCCCCCCCACCCCCTCGGGACAGGGGGTTTAGCAATCAGCCCCAGCATTTT	TRBV27	TRBD1	TRBJ1-5	-
CASSQVGFRDHYNEQFF	TGTGCCAGCAGCCAAGTTGGATTCCGGGATCACTACAATGAGCAGTTCTTC	TRBV4-2	-	TRBJ2-1	-